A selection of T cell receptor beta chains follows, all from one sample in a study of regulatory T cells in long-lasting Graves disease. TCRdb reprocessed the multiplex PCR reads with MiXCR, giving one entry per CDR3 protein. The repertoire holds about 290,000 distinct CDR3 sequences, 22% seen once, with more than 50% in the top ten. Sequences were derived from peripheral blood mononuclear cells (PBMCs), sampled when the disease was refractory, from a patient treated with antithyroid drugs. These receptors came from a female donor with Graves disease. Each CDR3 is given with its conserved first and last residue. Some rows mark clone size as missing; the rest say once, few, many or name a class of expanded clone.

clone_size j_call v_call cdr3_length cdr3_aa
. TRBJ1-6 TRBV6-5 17 CASSYSGGRASNSPLHF
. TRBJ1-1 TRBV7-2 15 CASSLVLGDRTEAFF
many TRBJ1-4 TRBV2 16 CASSQDRAPLNEKLFF
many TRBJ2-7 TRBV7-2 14 CASSLAFISYEQYF
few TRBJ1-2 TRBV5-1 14 CASSFSRRIYSYTF
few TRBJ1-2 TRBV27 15 CASSLERTALYGYTF
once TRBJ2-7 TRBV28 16 CASSLRGGAGSYEQYF
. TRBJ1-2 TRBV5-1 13 CASRQGQGIGYTF
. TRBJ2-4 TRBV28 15 CASSLASGSVYIQYF
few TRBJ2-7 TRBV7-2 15 CASSHWGGKRHEQYF
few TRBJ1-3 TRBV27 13 CASSLRFGNTIYF
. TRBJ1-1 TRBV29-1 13 CSVRGGEYTEAFF
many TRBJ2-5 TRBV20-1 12 CSAQDRASDRYF
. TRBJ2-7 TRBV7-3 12 CTSMGQSYEQYF
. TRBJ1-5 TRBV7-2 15 CASSSRDRGIEPQHF
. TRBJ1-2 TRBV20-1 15 CSARDGQGGSYGYTF
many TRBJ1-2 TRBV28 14 CASSLGQPLYGYTF
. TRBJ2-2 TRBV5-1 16 CASSRLGTLNTGELFF
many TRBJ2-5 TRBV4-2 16 CASSQDATGYQETQYF
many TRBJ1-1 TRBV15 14 CATSRDLADLGPFF
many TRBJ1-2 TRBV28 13 CASSLGRAYGYTF
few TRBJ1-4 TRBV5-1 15 CASSLEQGLVEKLFF
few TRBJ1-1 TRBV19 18 CASSILRPGHLKDTEAFF
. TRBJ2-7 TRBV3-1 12 CASSQDSFTQYF
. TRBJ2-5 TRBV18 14 CASSPEGLKETQYF
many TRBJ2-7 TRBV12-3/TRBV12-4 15 CASSLVTSGTYEQYF
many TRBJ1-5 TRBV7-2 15 CASSQGWGSNQPQHF
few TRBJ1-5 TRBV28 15 CASSNRADGEQPQHF
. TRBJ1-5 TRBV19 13 CASSIGRDQPQHF
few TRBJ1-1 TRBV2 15 CASRPRGASGTEAFF
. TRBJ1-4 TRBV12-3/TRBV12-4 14 CASSRGRGLGKLFF
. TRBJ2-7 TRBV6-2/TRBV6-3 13 CASNRQGSCEQYF
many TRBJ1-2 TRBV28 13 CASSRDSPRGYTF
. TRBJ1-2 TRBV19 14 CASSISSSRYGYTF
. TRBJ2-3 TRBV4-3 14 CASSQGSRTDTQYF
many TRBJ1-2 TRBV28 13 CASSGDRGYGYTF
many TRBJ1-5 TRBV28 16 CASINPGQVSNQPQHF
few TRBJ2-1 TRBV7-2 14 CASRDRVKGNEQFF
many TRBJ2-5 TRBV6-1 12 CATQGFQETQYF
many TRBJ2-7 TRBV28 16 CASSPPDSRSSYEQYF
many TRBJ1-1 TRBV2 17 CASSDDPSSGRWTEAFF
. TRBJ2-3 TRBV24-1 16 CATSDPGDKQTDTQYF
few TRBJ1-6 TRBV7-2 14 CASSYRVADSPLHF